This T cell receptor beta chain was captured by sequencing in a study of T cells in Graves' hyperthyroidism and ophthalmopathy. The wider study: Any treatment followed the collection of peripheral blood at initial diagnosis. Study observations and caveats: From stable hyperthyroidism, ophthalmopathy was separated by a 13 V-J model.

What was amplified from RNA transcripts were TCR beta CDR3 regions. The HTBI primer set drove a first-round RT-PCR of the TCR CDR3. TCRdb used MiXCR to reprocess the multiplex PCR reads, holding one entry per CDR3 protein. The sample lists roughly 150,000 distinct CDR3 sequences; 9.4% were seen once. Hyperthyroidism patients were newly diagnosed, had disease duration under 2 months, and were aged 18 to 65 years. The PBMCs were sourced from fresh peripheral blood (approximately 9.6 ml). The germline V gene encodes CDR1 LGHDT and CDR2 YNNKEL (reference sequence). V dropped 0 bases and J dropped 4 bases, with 15 bases sitting between them. The length of the CDR3 is 17 residues. Note on this clonotype: Antigen: not known.

The TCR originated in a woman younger than 30 with Graves' hyperthyroidism that later progressed to Graves' ophthalmopathy. The chain is built from TRBV3-1 and TRBJ2-2; perhaps D is TRBD1 or TRBD2 (6 bases each). Sequenced material: blood. The CDR3 DNA reads TGTGCCAGCAGCCAAGAGTCCCCGGGGGCTGGCACCGGGGAGCTGTTTTTT. It encodes CASSQESPGAGTGELFF.